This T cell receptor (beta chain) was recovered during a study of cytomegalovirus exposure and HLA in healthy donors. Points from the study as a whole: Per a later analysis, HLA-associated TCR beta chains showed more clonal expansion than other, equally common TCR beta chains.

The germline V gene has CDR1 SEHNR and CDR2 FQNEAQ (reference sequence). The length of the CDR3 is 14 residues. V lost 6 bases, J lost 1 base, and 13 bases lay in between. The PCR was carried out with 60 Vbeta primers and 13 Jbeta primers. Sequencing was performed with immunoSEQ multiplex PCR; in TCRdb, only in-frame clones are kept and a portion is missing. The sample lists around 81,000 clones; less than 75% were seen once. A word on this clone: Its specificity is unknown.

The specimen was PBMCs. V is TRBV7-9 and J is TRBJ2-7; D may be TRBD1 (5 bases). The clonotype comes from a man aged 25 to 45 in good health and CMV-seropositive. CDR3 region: CASSLVTVSYEQYF. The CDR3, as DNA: TGTGCCAGCAGTCTCGTGACAGTTTCCTACGAGCAGTACTTC.